The 20 T cell receptor beta chains given below trace back to one sample, sequenced in a study of Graves' ophthalmopathy and Graves' hyperthyroidism. The authors amplified TCR beta CDR3 regions from RNA transcripts. Second-round multiplex PCR came after a first-round RT-PCR that employed HTBI primers. TCRdb re-analysed the multiplex PCR reads in MiXCR, keeping a single row per CDR3 protein. This table has 230,000 or so distinct CDR3 sequences, 45% appearing once. Material for sequencing was peripheral blood. These receptors all stem from an adult man with Graves' ophthalmopathy.

The chain carries TRBV7-9 and TRBJ2-6; TRBD2 might be the D (5 bases). There are 19 residues in the CDR3. Trimming cost V 4 bases and J 1 base, with 20 bases left between them. Germline lookup yields CDR1 SEHNR and CDR2 FQNEAQ (reference sequence). The CDR3 sequence is CASSSLRFSWRSGANVLTF. For the CDR3, the DNA is TGTGCCAGCAGCTCCCTTCGCTTCAGTTGGAGGTCTGGGGCCAACGTCCTGACTTTC.

This clonotype was found a few times. This chain joins TRBV12-5 and TRBJ1-1, with D possibly TRBD1 on 5 matching bases. Germline lookup yields CDR1 LGHNT and CDR2 FRNRAP. The ends were cut back, 5 bases at V and 6 bases at J, with 13 bases in the middle. The CDR3 totals 13 residues. CDR3 DNA: TGTGCTAGTGGTCGGGACCGACGATCTGAAGCTTTCTTT. Encoded protein: CASGRDRRSEAFF.

The V call is TRBV20-1, the J call TRBJ2-5; 7 nucleotides agree with TRBD2. Germline CDR1 reads DFQATT; CDR2 reads SNEGSKA (reference sequence). The CDR3 runs 13 residues. With 6 bases clipped from V and 7 bases from J, the junction kept 11 bases outside the gene matches. CDR3 sequence (DNA): TGCAGTGCCCGACTAGCTGTTAGTGGGACCCAGTACTTC. Its translation: CSARLAVSGTQYF.

This clonotype showed up just a few times. The chain recombines TRBV20-1 with TRBJ1-2, with TRBD1 matching 10 bases. V was pared by 5 bases and J by 0 bases, with 3 bases of the junction left unmatched. This CDR3 comprises 14 residues. Germline V CDR1 and CDR2: DFQATT, SNEGSKA (reference sequence). CDR3 amino acids: CSARTGGANYGYTF. The CDR3 DNA is TGCAGTGCTCGGACAGGGGGGGCTAACTATGGCTACACCTTC.

The chain has TRBV25-1 and TRBJ2-6; D not resolved. Trimming stripped 3 bases from V and 1 base from J, with 4 bases between. This CDR3 region has 14 residues. CDR1 and CDR2 (germline): MGHDK, SYGVNS. The CDR3 bases are TGTGCCAGCAGTGATATGTCTGGGGCCAACGTCCTGACTTTC. Translated: CASSDMSGANVLTF.

This clonotype was found many times. The rearrangement links TRBV10-3 to TRBJ1-4; TRBD1 matches at 9 bases. V gave up 4 bases and J gave up 5 bases; unmatched junction bases: 8. The CDR3 length is 16 residues. Per germline, CDR1 ENHRY and CDR2 SYGVKD. DNA of the CDR3: TGTGCCATCAGTGGAGGCCCGGGACAGGGAAATGAAAAACTGTTTTTT. As protein: CAISGGPGQGNEKLFF.

In its sample, this clonotype was seen a few times. The rearrangement links TRBV19 to TRBJ1-1; D ambiguous. The V and J ends lost 7 bases and 11 bases respectively, with 14 bases between them. This CDR3 comprises 11 residues. Germline lookup yields CDR1 LNHDA and CDR2 SQIVND (reference sequence). DNA for the CDR3: TGTGCCAGTAAAAGGACCGTGGAGGCTTTCTTT. Its protein product is CASKRTVEAFF.

The chain carries TRBV29-1 and TRBJ1-2, with D possibly being TRBD1 (5 bases). The CDR3 has 13 residues. The germline V and J ends were trimmed by 7 bases and 7 bases, with 19 bases remaining between them. The germline V gene has CDR1 SQVTM and CDR2 ANQGSEA. DNA of the CDR3: TGCAGCGGGGACTTAACATCAAGGGGTGGCTACACCTTC. Its translation: CSGDLTSRGGYTF.

This clonotype was picked up a small number of times. The chain combines TRBV20-1 with TRBJ2-5; TRBD2 aligns across 9 bases. V shed 0 bases, J shed 0 bases, and the junction held 8 bases outside the gene matches. The CDR3 is 17 residues long. Germline CDR1 DFQATT, CDR2 SNEGSKA (reference sequence). CDR3 protein: CSARDAASGAYQETQYF. CDR3 coding DNA: TGCAGTGCTAGAGATGCGGCTAGCGGGGCATACCAAGAGACCCAGTACTTC.

In its sample, this clonotype was seen once. The J gene is TRBJ1-1, the V gene TRBV3-1, with D possibly matching TRBD1 (5 bases). Germline loops: CDR1 LGHDT, CDR2 YNNKEL (reference sequence). V dropped 6 bases and J dropped 8 bases, with 16 bases sitting between them. The length of the CDR3 is 13 residues. The CDR3: CASRSLLGAEAFF. CDR3 sequence (DNA): TGTGCCAGCAGGTCGTTACTCGGGGCAGAAGCTTTCTTT.

This chain joins TRBV7-3 and TRBJ2-3; no definite D call. Between the trimmed V and J ends, which lost 2 bases and 0 bases, there was a span of 12 bases. Germline CDR1 SGHTA, CDR2 FQGTGA. This CDR3 comprises 16 residues. In DNA form, the CDR3 reads TGTGCCAGCAGCTTAGGAGACGCCCTTAGCACAGATACGCAGTATTTT. This encodes CASSLGDALSTDTQYF.

The chain links TRBV7-9 to TRBJ2-7; D gene unclear. V lost 3 bases to trimming and J lost 5 bases, with 5 bases between them. The CDR3 is 11 amino acids. Looked up from germline, CDR1 is SEHNR and CDR2 is FQNEAQ (reference sequence). DNA of the CDR3: TGTGCCAGCAGCTTCCGAGACGAGCAGTACTTC. It yields the protein CASSFRDEQYF. The full variable domain, completed using reference TRBV7-9 and TRBJ2-7, is DTGVSQNPRHKITKRGQNVTFRCDPISEHNRLYWYRQTLGQGPEFLTYFQNEAQLEKSRLLSDRFSAERPKGSFSTLEIQRTEQGDSAMYLCASSFRDEQYFGPGTRLTVT.

Comment on this clonotype: This could be a read error, since a much larger clone is one nucleotide away. The chain is built from TRBV25-1 and TRBJ1-3; the D is unclear. CDR1 and CDR2 (germline): MGHDK, SYGVNS. This CDR3 comprises 14 residues. As DNA, the CDR3 is TGTGCCAGCAGTGGCTTAGGCTCTGGAGACACCATATATTTT. Its translation is CASSGLGSGDTIYF.

This clonotype was seen repeatedly, ten times or more. V gene TRBV7-8 combines with J gene TRBJ2-7; 11 nucleotides match TRBD1. CDR3 size: 16 residues. J gave up 3 bases and V 4 bases, and 8 bases lay outside the gene matches. Germline-derived CDR1 and CDR2 are SGHVS and FQNEAQ. CDR3 residues: CASSSYGTGGVYEQYF. The CDR3, as DNA: TGTGCCAGCAGCTCTTACGGGACAGGGGGTGTCTACGAGCAGTACTTC.

The table lists this clonotype with a few counts. The rearrangement links TRBV15 to TRBJ2-5; D remains ambiguous. Germline assignment: CDR1 LNHNV and CDR2 YYDKDF (reference sequence). V lost 0 bases to trimming and J lost 2 bases, with 10 bases between them. The CDR3 length is 15 residues. CDR3 sequence (DNA): TGTGCCACCAGCAGAGATCGCCTACTTCAAGAGACCCAGTACTTC. Its protein product is CATSRDRLLQETQYF.

This clonotype has a handful of counts. This chain uses TRBV27 with TRBJ1-5; no clear D gene. The CDR3 contains 14 residues. Trimming stripped 3 bases from V and 0 bases from J, with 6 bases between. The germline CDR1 and CDR2 sequences are MNHEY and SMNVEV (reference sequence). CDR3 protein: CASSFQDSNQPQHF. CDR3 bases: TGTGCCAGCAGTTTTCAGGATAGCAATCAGCCCCAGCATTTT.

In its sample, this clonotype was seen a few times. The J gene is TRBJ1-1, the V gene TRBV12-3 or TRBV12-4; 8 bases fit TRBD1. This CDR3 is built from 15 residues. J gave up 0 bases and V 5 bases, and 5 bases lay outside the gene matches. CDR3 DNA: TGTGCCAGCAGTCCCTACAGGGGGGTGAACACTGAAGCTTTCTTT. Translated, it gives CASSPYRGVNTEAFF.

The gene calls are TRBV20-1 and TRBJ1-2; 9 bases are a match to TRBD1. The CDR3 sequence is 14 residues long. Losses at the gene ends were 6 bases for V and 3 bases for J; bases not matched to a gene: 8. Germline V gene sequence: CDR1 DFQATT, CDR2 SNEGSKA (reference sequence). The CDR3 protein is CSARDRDWYYGYTF. CDR3 DNA sequence: TGCAGTGCCCGGGACAGGGATTGGTACTATGGCTACACCTTC.

The chain recombines TRBV6-5 with TRBJ2-7, with D tentatively TRBD2 (5 bases). This CDR3 is built from 15 residues. Germline V gives CDR1 MNHEY, CDR2 SVGAGI. V lost 7 bases, J lost 7 bases, and 23 bases lay in between. The CDR3 loop reads CASTHGSGSLREQYF. Written as DNA, the CDR3 is TGTGCCAGCACCCATGGCAGCGGTTCCCTAAGGGAGCAGTACTTC.

This chain's CDR3 is CSASRVNTEAFF. The DNA of the CDR3 is TGCAGTGCTAGTAGGGTGAACACTGAAGCTTTCTTT. The chain combines TRBV20-1 with TRBJ1-1, with unresolved D. There are 12 residues in the CDR3. The germline gives CDR1 DFQATT, CDR2 SNEGSKA (reference sequence). V was shortened by 3 bases and J by 0 bases, with 5 bases between the two germline ends.